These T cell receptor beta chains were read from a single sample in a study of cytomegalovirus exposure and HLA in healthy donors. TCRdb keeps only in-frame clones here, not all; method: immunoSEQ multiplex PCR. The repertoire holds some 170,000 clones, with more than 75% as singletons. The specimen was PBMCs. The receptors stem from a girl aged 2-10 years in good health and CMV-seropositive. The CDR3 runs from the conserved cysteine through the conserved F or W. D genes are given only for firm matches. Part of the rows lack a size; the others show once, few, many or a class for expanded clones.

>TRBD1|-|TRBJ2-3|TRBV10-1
TGCGCCAGCAGTGATATTCAGGGGGGCACAGATACGCAGTATTTT
CASSDIQGGTDTQYF
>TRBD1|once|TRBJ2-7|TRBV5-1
TGCGCCAGCAGCTTGGGGGGACAGGGTAGGGGCGAGCAGTACTTC
CASSLGGQGRGEQYF
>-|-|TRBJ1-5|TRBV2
TGTGCCAGCAGTGAAGGAAGGGGAAGCCAGCCCCAGCATTTT
CASSEGRGSQPQHF
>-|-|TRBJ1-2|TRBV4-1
TGCGCCAGCAGCCAAGCGACCCTTATGGACAATCATGGCTACACCTTC
CASSQATLMDNHGYTF
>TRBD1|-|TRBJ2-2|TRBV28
TGTGCCAGCAGTTTTGTCTACCGGGACAGGGTGATCATCACCGGGGAGCTGTTTTTT
CASSFVYRDRVIITGELFF
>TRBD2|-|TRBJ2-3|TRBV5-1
TGCGCCAGCAGCGAGGGACTAGCAAGGGCAGATACGCAGTATTTT
CASSEGLARADTQYF
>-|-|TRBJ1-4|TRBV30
TGTGCCCTGGGCGCCCTACCAACTAATGAAAAACTGTTTTTT
CALGALPTNEKLFF
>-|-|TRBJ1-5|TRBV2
TGTGCCAGCAGTGTGGCAGGCGATCAGCCCCAGCATTTT
CASSVAGDQPQHF
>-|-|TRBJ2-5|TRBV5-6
TGTGCCAGCAGCTTCCCGTACCAAGAGACCCAGTACTTC
CASSFPYQETQYF
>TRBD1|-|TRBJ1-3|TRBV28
TGTGCCAGCAGGGGCCAGGACAGGGTCTACTCTGGAAACACCATATATTTT
CASRGQDRVYSGNTIYF
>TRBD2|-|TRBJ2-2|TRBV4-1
TGCGCCAGCAGCCAACTAGCGGGAGACACCGGGGAGCTGTTTTTT
CASSQLAGDTGELFF
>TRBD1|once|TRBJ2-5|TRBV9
TGTGCCAGCAGCGGTCTCGGGACAGGGTTAGAGACCCAGTACTTC
CASSGLGTGLETQYF
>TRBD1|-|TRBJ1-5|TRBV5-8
TGTGCCAGCAGCTTTCGACAGGGGTGGAATCAGCCCCAGCATTTT
CASSFRQGWNQPQHF
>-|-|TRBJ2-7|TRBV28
TGTGCCAGCAGCCGAAAGGGGGTTTTCCGGGACCCGAGCGGGCAGTACTTC
CASSRKGVFRDPSGQYF
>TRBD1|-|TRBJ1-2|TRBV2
TGTGCCAGCAGTGAGGAAGGACAGGGCGTTTATGGCTACACCTTC
CASSEEGQGVYGYTF
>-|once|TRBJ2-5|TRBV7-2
TGTGCCAGCAGCCTCTATCGGAGTAGAGAAGAGACCCAGTACTTC
CASSLYRSREETQYF
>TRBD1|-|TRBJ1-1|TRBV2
TGTGCCAGCACCCGAAGGGGACAGGGGCGTGTTGAAGCTTTCTTT
CASTRRGQGRVEAFF
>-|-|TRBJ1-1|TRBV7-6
TGTGCCAGCAGCCCCACTCAACGGGGGAACACTGAAGCTTTCTTT
CASSPTQRGNTEAFF
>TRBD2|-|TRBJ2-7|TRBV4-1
TGCGCCAGCAGCCCGGGACTAGCGATATCCTACGAGCAGTACTTC
CASSPGLAISYEQYF
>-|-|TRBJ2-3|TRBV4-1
TGCGCCAGCAGCCAAGTCGGCAGGAGAAGGGGGGATACGCAGTATTTT
CASSQVGRRRGDTQYF
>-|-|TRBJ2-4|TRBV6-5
TGTGCCAGCAGTCCCAGGGGGGCGGGCAAAAACATTCAGTACTTC
CASSPRGAGKNIQYF
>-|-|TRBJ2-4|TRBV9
TGTGCCAGCAGCGCCCACTTAGGAGGGGCAGGAAACATTCAGTACTTC
CASSAHLGGAGNIQYF
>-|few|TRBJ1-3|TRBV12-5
TGTGCTAGTGCCACCGGGCCCCCGGGTGGAACAGGCTCTGGAAACACCATATATTTT
CASATGPPGGTGSGNTIYF
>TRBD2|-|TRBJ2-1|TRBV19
TGTGCCAGCAACGACCGGACAGGCAGGCGGGAGGGCCTCTTGGGGGAGCAGTTCTTC
CASNDRTGRREGLLGEQFF
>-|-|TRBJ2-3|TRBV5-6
TGTGCCAGCAGCTTGATCGGCGGTTACTTACATACGCAGTATTTT
CASSLIGGYLHTQYF
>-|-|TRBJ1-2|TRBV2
TGTGCCAGCAGTCCTAGGGGGAATAACTATGGCTACACCTTC
CASSPRGNNYGYTF